This T cell receptor beta chain was observed in a study of CD8+ T cells in alopecia areata. Documented treatment: oral pan-JAK inhibitor, 5-10 mg twice daily. RNA extraction and reverse transcription yielded cDNA as sequencing template. Data came from immunoSEQ multiplex PCR; TCRdb stores just in-frame clones and leaves some out. The repertoire holds 120,000 to 150,000 clones, with roughly four fifths as singletons. V shed 4 bases and J 4 bases; nucleotides not matched to a gene: 8. Germline V lookup: CDR1 LNHNV, CDR2 YYDKDF (reference sequence). This CDR3 has 15 residues. The source was CD8+ T cells sorted from blood, collected at week 4, from a patient treated with tofacitinib. The receptor was isolated from a human donor with alopecia areata. The chain uses TRBV15 and TRBJ2-5, with 8 bases aligning to TRBD2. CDR3: CATSTPGGERETQYF. Here the CDR3 DNA reads TGTGCCACCAGCACCCCGGGAGGGGAGAGAGAGACCCAGTACTTC.